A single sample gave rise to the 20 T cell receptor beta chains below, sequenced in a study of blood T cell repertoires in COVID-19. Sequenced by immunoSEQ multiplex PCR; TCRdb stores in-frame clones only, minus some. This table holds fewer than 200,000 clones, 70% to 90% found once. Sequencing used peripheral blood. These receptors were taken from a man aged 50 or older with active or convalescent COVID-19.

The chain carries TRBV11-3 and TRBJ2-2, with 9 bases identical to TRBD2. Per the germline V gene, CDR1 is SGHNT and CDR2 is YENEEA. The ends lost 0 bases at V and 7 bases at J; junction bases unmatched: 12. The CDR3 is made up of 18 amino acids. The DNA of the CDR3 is TGTGCCAGCAGCTTAGAACCTAGCGGGACCTCGTTGGGCGGGGAGCTGTTTTTT. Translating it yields CASSLEPSGTSLGGELFF.

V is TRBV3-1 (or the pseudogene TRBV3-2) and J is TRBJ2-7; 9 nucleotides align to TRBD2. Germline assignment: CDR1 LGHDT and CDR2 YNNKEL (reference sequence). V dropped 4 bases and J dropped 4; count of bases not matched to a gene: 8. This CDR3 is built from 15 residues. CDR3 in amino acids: CASSPWVAGEYEQYF. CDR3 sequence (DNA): TGTGCCAGCAGCCCCTGGGTAGCGGGGGAATACGAGCAGTACTTC.

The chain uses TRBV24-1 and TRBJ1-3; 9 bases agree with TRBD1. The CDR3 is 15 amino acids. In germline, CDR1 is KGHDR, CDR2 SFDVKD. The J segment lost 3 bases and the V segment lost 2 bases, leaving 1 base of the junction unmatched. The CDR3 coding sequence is TGTGCCACCAGTGATTCGGGACAGGGTGGAAACACCATATATTTT. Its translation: CATSDSGQGGNTIYF.

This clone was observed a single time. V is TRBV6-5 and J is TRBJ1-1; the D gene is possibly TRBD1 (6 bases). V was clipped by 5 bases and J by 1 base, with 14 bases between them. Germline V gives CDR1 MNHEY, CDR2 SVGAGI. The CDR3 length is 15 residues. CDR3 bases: TGTGCCAGCAGTCCGGGGGGCGGTGAGAACACTGAAGCTTTCTTT. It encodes CASSPGGGENTEAFF.

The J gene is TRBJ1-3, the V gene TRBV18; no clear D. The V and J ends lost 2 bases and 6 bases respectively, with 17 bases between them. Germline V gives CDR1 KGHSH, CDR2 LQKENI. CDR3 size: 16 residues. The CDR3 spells CASSPGLRGFQNTIYF. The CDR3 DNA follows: TGTGCCAGCTCACCAGGATTGAGAGGGTTTCAAAACACCATATATTTT. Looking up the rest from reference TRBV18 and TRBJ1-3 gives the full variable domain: NAGVMQNPRHLVRRRGQEARLRCSPMKGHSHVYWYRQLPEEGLKFMVYLQKENIIDESGMPKERFSAEFPKEGPSILRIQQVVRGDSAAYFCASSPGLRGFQNTIYFGEGSWLTVV.

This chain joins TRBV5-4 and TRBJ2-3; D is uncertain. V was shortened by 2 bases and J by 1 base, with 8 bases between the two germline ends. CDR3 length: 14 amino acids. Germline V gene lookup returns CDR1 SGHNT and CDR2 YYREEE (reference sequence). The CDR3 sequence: CASSFWSGTDTQYF. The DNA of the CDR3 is TGTGCCAGCAGCTTCTGGTCGGGCACAGATACGCAGTATTTT. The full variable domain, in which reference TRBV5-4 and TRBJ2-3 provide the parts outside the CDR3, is ETGVTQSPTHLIKTRGQQVTLRCSSQSGHNTVSWYQQALGQGPQFIFQYYREEENGRGNFPPRFSGLQFPNYSSELNVNALELDDSALYLCASSFWSGTDTQYFGPGTRLTVL.

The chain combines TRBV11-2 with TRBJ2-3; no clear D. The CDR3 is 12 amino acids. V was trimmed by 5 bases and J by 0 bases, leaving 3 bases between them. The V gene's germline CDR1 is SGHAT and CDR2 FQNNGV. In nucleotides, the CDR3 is TGTGCCAGCAGCACAAGCACAGATACGCAGTATTTT. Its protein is CASSTSTDTQYF.

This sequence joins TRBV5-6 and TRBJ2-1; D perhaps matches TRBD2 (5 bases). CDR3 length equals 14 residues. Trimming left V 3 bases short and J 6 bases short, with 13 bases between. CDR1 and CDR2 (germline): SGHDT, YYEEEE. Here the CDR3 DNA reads TGTGCCAGCAGCTCTAGCAGTCGGGTCAATGAGCAGTTCTTC. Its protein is CASSSSSRVNEQFF.

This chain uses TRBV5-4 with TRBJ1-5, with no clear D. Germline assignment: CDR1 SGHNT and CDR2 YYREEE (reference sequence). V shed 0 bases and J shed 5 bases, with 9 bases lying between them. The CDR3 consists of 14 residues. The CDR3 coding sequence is TGTGCCAGCAGCTTGGACCCTGAGGATCAGCCCCAGCATTTT. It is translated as CASSLDPEDQPQHF.

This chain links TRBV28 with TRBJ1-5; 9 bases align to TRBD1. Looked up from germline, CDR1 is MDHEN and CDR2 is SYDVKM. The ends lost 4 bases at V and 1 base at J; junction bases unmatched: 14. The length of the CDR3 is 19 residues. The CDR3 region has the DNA TGTGCCAGCAGTTCTCCCCCCGGGACAGGGCTTTACAGCAATCAGCCCCAGCATTTT. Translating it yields CASSSPPGTGLYSNQPQHF.

Here the CDR3 reads CASSLLGQGSYEQYF. The DNA of the CDR3 is TGCGCCAGCAGCTTGTTGGGACAGGGCTCCTACGAGCAGTACTTC. The chain joins TRBV5-1 to TRBJ2-7, with 9 nucleotides matching TRBD1. V shed 1 base and J 0 bases; nucleotides not matched to a gene: 2. Germline CDR1 SGHRS, CDR2 YFSETQ. This CDR3 region has 15 residues.

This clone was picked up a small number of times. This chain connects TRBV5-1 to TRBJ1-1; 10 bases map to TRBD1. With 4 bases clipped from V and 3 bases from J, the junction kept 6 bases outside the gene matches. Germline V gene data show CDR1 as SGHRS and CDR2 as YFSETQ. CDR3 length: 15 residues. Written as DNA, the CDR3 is TGCGCCAGCAGCACATTCGGACAGGGGGACACTGAAGCTTTCTTT. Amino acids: CASSTFGQGDTEAFF. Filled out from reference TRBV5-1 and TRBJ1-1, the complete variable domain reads KAGVTQTPRYLIKTRGQQVTLSCSPISGHRSVSWYQQTPGQGLQFLFEYFSETQRNKGNFPGRFSGRQFSNSRSEMNVSTLELGDSALYLCASSTFGQGDTEAFFGQGTRLTVV.

CDR3 loop: CASSPWGDRGAEAFF. As DNA, the CDR3 is TGCGCCAGCAGCCCTTGGGGGGACAGGGGGGCTGAAGCTTTCTTT. The rearrangement joins TRBV5-1 to TRBJ1-1; 11 bases are a match to TRBD1. CDR1 and CDR2 (germline): SGHRS, YFSETQ. The CDR3 is 15 residues long. After removal of 4 bases from V and 6 bases from J, the junction contained 8 bases not matched to a gene.

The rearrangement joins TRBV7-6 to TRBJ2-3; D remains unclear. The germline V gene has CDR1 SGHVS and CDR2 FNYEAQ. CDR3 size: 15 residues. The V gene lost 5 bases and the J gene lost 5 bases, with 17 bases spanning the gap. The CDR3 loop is CASSPTHQNRDTQYF. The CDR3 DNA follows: TGTGCCAGCAGCCCCACCCATCAAAATAGAGATACGCAGTATTTT.

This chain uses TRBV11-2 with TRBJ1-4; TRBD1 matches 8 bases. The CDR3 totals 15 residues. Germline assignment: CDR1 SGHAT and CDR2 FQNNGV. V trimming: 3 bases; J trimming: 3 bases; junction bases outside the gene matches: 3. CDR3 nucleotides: TGTGCCAGCAGCTTCCAGGGGGCTTCTAATGAAAAACTGTTTTTT. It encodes CASSFQGASNEKLFF.

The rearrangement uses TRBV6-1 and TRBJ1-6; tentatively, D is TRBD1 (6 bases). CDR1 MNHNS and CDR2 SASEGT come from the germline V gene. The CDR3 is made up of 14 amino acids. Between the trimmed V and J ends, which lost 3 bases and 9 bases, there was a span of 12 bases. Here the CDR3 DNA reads TGTGCCAGCAGTGATACAGGGAGAGGTTCACCCCTCCACTTT. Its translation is CASSDTGRGSPLHF.

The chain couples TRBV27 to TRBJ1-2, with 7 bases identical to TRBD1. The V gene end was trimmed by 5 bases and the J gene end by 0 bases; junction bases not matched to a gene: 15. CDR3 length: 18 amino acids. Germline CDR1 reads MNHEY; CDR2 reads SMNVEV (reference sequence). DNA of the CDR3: TGTGCCAGCAGTATCACAGGGGACCCAAACCCCGCTAACTATGGCTACACCTTC. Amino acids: CASSITGDPNPANYGYTF.

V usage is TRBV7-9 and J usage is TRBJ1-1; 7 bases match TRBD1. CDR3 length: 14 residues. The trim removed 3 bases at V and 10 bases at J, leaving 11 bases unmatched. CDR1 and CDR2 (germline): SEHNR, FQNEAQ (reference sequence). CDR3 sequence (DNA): TGTGCCAGCAGCTTTAGGGACAGCACACAGGGAGCTTTCTTT. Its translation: CASSFRDSTQGAFF.

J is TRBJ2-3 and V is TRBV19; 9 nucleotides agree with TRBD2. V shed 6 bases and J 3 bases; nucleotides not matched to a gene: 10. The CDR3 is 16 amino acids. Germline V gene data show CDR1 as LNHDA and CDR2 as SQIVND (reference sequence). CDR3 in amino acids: CASRSSGRRETDTQYF. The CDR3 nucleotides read TGTGCCAGTAGGAGTAGCGGGAGACGGGAAACAGATACGCAGTATTTT.

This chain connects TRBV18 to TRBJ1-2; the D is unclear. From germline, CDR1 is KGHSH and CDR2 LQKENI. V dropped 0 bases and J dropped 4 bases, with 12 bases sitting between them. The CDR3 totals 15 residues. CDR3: CASSPPRAEAYGYTF. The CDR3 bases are TGTGCCAGCTCACCACCACGTGCGGAAGCCTATGGCTACACCTTC.